These T cell receptor beta chains were read from a single sample in a study of tumor-infiltrating lymphocytes in primary liver carcinoma. TCRdb passed the multiplex PCR reads through MiXCR, listing each CDR3 protein once. This table holds 100,000 to 150,000 distinct CDR3 sequences, under 65% found once. The specimen sequenced was liver tumor tissue from sampling region 3. The receptor source for this set is a woman in her fifties or sixties with primary liver carcinoma and hepatitis B virus infection. The CDR3 runs from the conserved cysteine through the conserved F or W. D genes are given only for firm matches. Clone size appears in some rows only: once, few, many, or a class for an expanded clone.

clone size	D gene	V gene	J gene	CDR3 DNA	CDR3 protein
NA	NA	TRBV6-2/TRBV6-3	TRBJ2-5	TGTGCCAGCAGTACTGGGCTAGCATGGGAACAAGAGACCCAGTACTTC	CASSTGLAWEQETQYF
once	TRBD1	TRBV12-3/TRBV12-4	TRBJ1-5	TGTACCAGCAGTTTAACAGGGGGCGTCGGTCAGCCCCAGCATTTC	CTSSLTGGVGQPQHF
NA	NA	TRBV11-1	TRBJ1-1	TGTGTCAGCAGCCCCCTCGGGTCGACGAACATTGAAGCTTTCTTT	CVSSPLGSTNIEAFF
NA	TRBD2	TRBV12-3/TRBV12-4	TRBJ2-3	TGTGCCAGCAGTCCTTCCGGGACTAGCGGGAGTTATACTCAGTATTTT	CASSPSGTSGSYTQYF
many	NA	TRBV5-1	TRBJ1-1	TGCGCCAGCAGCTTGACAGGGATGGACACTGAAGCTTTCTTT	CASSLTGMDTEAFF
NA	TRBD2	TRBV11-2	TRBJ2-5	TGTGCCAGCAGCCCGAGGACTAGAATACAAGAGGCCCAGTACTTC	CASSPRTRIQEAQYF
NA	NA	TRBV11-3	TRBJ1-1	TGTGCCAGTAGCTTAAAGAGGGGGACTGAAGCTTTCTTT	CASSLKRGTEAFF
NA	NA	TRBV5-4	TRBJ1-2	TGTGCCAGTAGCTTGGCTCCACACGGGACTGGATATGGCTACACCTTC	CASSLAPHGTGYGYTF
NA	TRBD2	TRBV28	TRBJ2-5	TGTGCCAGCACCCCTAGGGGGACTAGCGGGAGAGAGACCCAGTACTTC	CASTPRGTSGRETQYF
many	TRBD1	TRBV12-3/TRBV12-4	TRBJ1-1	TGTGCCAGCAGTAGAACCGGGACAGGAAACACTGAAGCTTTCTTT	CASSRTGTGNTEAFF
many	NA	TRBV28	TRBJ2-2	TGTGCCAGCAGTTCCCGGACTCCCGGGGCCGGGGAGCTGTTTTTT	CASSSRTPGAGELFF
NA	TRBD2	TRBV11-2	TRBJ2-1	TGTGCCACCAGCGTGCGGGGTGAGGCTAGCGGGATTACGTACGAGCAGTTCTTC	CATSVRGEASGITYEQFF
NA	TRBD2	TRBV11-1	TRBJ2-3	TGTGCCAGCAGCTTAACGTTAGCGGGAGGACATGGCACAGATACGCAGTATTTT	CASSLTLAGGHGTDTQYF
NA	NA	TRBV4-1	TRBJ1-4	TGCGCCAGCAGCACCCCTGGTGAAAGACTGTTTTTT	CASSTPGERLFF
NA	NA	TRBV5-1	TRBJ2-1	TGCGCCAGCAGCACTCCCTCAGGACCAAACAATGAGCAGTTCTTC	CASSTPSGPNNEQFF
NA	NA	TRBV28	TRBJ1-3	TGTGCCAGCACTTTTATCGGGTTGTCTGGAAACACCATATATTTC	CASTFIGLSGNTIYF
NA	NA	TRBV5-5	TRBJ2-3	TGTGCCAGCAGCCAACTACGCCTAGCAGATACGCAGTATTTT	CASSQLRLADTQYF
many	NA	TRBV6-1	TRBJ1-1	TGTGCCAGCAGTGAATCCAGGTTGGACACTGAAGCTTTCTTT	CASSESRLDTEAFF
NA	TRBD2	TRBV5-6	TRBJ2-7	TGTGCCAGCAGCTCGTACGGACTAGCGGGAGGGAGGGAGCAGTACTTC	CASSSYGLAGGREQYF
NA	NA	TRBV28	TRBJ2-1	TGTGCCAGCAGTTTCCCGGTTTCGGGGGGCAAAGAGCAGTTCTTC	CASSFPVSGGKEQFF
NA	NA	TRBV6-6	TRBJ2-7	TGTGCCAGCAGTTACTCGGCAGGAGTCTCCTACGAGCAGTACTTC	CASSYSAGVSYEQYF
many	NA	TRBV12-3/TRBV12-4	TRBJ2-7	TGTGCCAGTGGTGGCTCTAGCGTATACGAGCAGTACTTC	CASGGSSVYEQYF